A single sample gave rise to the 10 T cell receptor beta chains below, sequenced in a study of blood T cell repertoires in COVID-19. The protocol was immunoSEQ multiplex PCR, while the TCRdb copy is restricted to in-frame clones and leaves out a portion. The data contain approximately 280,000 clones, almost 85% of them seen just once; the ten biggest clones take up 5.1%. Sequencing input: peripheral blood. The receptors were gathered from a man between 45 and 60 years old with active or convalescent COVID-19.

The chain is built from TRBV7-2 and TRBJ2-2, with TRBD1 matching 7 bases. Germline trimming cut 0 bases from V and 7 bases from J; bases unmatched to any gene: 11. Germline loops: CDR1 SGHTA, CDR2 FQGNSA. The CDR3 has 17 residues. CDR3 DNA sequence: TGTGCCAGCAGCTTAGCGTGGGGAGTAGGGGGCGGCGGGGAGCTGTTTTTT. Its translation: CASSLAWGVGGGGELFF.

The genes are TRBV11-3 and TRBJ2-1; TRBD2 agrees at 7 bases. This CDR3 has 18 amino acids. CDR1 SGHNT and CDR2 YENEEA come from the germline V gene. The ends lost 1 base at V and 8 bases at J; junction bases unmatched: 17. Here the CDR3 DNA reads TGTGCCAGCAGCTTAGTCCCCCCTCAGGGCGGGAGTTTTGATGAGCAGTTCTTC. It codes for CASSLVPPQGGSFDEQFF.

This chain joins TRBV11-2 and TRBJ2-3, with 7 bases lining up with TRBD2. The length of the CDR3 is 15 residues. Germline trimming cut 3 bases from V and 4 bases from J; bases unmatched to any gene: 7. From germline, CDR1 is SGHAT and CDR2 FQNNGV. The CDR3 loop is CASSLNAGVADTQYF. The DNA for the CDR3 is TGTGCCAGCAGCTTGAATGCGGGAGTGGCAGATACGCAGTATTTT.

The rearrangement uses TRBV19 and TRBJ1-2; 9 bases match TRBD1. In germline, CDR1 is LNHDA, CDR2 SQIVND (reference sequence). CDR3 size: 16 residues. Trimming removed 7 bases from V and 9 bases from J; junction bases left unmatched: 18. The DNA for the CDR3 is TGTGCCAGTACCCCGTCCGGGACAGGGAAGGCTGACAGCTACACCTTC. Encoded protein: CASTPSGTGKADSYTF.

The chain uses TRBV18 and TRBJ1-1; D is unresolved. Germline V lookup: CDR1 KGHSH, CDR2 LQKENI. V lost 8 bases to trimming and J lost 1 base, with 11 bases between them. CDR3 length equals 13 residues. This CDR3 is CASTYAGNTEAFF. The CDR3 nucleotides are TGTGCCAGCACATACGCGGGGAACACTGAAGCTTTCTTT.

This chain joins TRBV5-4 and TRBJ2-6, with TRBD1 identical over 7 bases. Germline assignment: CDR1 SGHNT and CDR2 YYREEE (reference sequence). With V trimmed by 6 bases and J by 2 bases, 8 bases remained unmatched. This CDR3 has 16 residues. The CDR3 bases are TGTGCCAGCACCGTCCAGGGGGTGCCTGGGGCCAACGTCCTGACTTTC. Translated: CASTVQGVPGANVLTF.

This clone occurred a few times. J is TRBJ1-3 and V is TRBV6-2 or TRBV6-3, with D uncertain. This CDR3 region has 13 residues. The V end lost 6 bases, the J end lost 5 bases, and 11 bases lay between the germline ends. Germline loops: CDR1 MNHEY, CDR2 SVGEGT. The CDR3 spells CASSVAGRNTIYF. For the CDR3, the DNA is TGTGCCAGCAGCGTCGCGGGCCGAAACACCATATATTTT.

The chain couples TRBV5-1 to TRBJ2-3, with 8 bases that match TRBD1. The CDR3 covers 16 residues. The germline V gene has CDR1 SGHRS and CDR2 YFSETQ. The V segment lost 0 bases and the J segment 2 bases; nucleotides outside the gene matches: 5. This CDR3 is CASSLVGQGSTDTQYF. The CDR3 DNA reads TGCGCCAGCAGCTTGGTCGGACAGGGCTCCACAGATACGCAGTATTTT.

The chain combines TRBV5-1 with TRBJ1-1, with D uncertain. This CDR3 is 16 amino acids long. CDR1 and CDR2 from the germline V gene are SGHRS and YFSETQ. With 4 bases removed from V and 0 bases from J, the gap between germline ends came to 16 bases. CDR3 nucleotide sequence: TGCGCCAGCAGCCCAAGTCGCGCGGGCATGAACACTGAAGCTTTCTTT. As protein: CASSPSRAGMNTEAFF.

J is TRBJ1-4 and V is TRBV4-3, with D possibly being TRBD1 (6 bases). In germline, CDR1 is LGHNA, CDR2 YSLEER. The CDR3 spans 16 residues. Trimming removed 0 bases at V and 8 bases at J, with 16 bases between. CDR3 amino acids: CASSQDRGAGAEKLFF. The CDR3 nucleotides read TGCGCCAGCAGCCAAGATCGAGGGGCAGGGGCCGAAAAACTGTTTTTT.